These T cell receptor beta chains were read from a single sample in a study of human T cells and chemical hapten exposure. TCRdb re-analysed the RACE reads in MiXCR, keeping a single row per CDR3 protein. This table holds approximately 97,000 distinct CDR3 sequences, 25% to 35% found once. The sample was whole blood, taken in connection with sensitization to the hapten diphenylcyclopropenone (DPC). All receptors derive from a man aged 35-49 years with alopecia areata. Some clones in this sample may be carry-over from other donors' samples. Each CDR3 is given with its conserved first and last residue. Each record gives: CDR3 length, J gene, D gene, V gene, clone size, CDR3 protein, CDR3 DNA. A D gene is named only where the DNA matches it firmly. Clone size is not always given. Where it is, it says once, few, many or a class for expanded clones.

14	TRBJ1-5	TRBD1	TRBV6-2/TRBV6-3	NA	CASSFTGGNQPQHF	TGTGCCAGCAGTTTTACAGGGGGCAATCAGCCCCAGCATTTT
13	TRBJ1-1	TRBD1	TRBV7-2	NA	CASSLRQGAEAFF	TGTGCCAGCAGCCTTCGACAGGGCGCTGAAGCTTTCTTT
14	TRBJ1-4	NA	TRBV6-1	NA	CASSEGVLSEKLFF	TGTGCCAGCAGTGAGGGCGTTTTAAGCGAAAAACTGTTTTTT
14	TRBJ1-6	TRBD1	TRBV6-5	few	CASSYRQGNSPLHF	TGTGCCAGCAGTTATCGACAGGGGAATTCACCCCTCCACTTT
13	TRBJ2-7	NA	TRBV12-3/TRBV12-4	few	CASRRSDGDEQYF	TGTGCCAGCAGACGCTCAGATGGGGACGAGCAGTACTTC
13	TRBJ1-5	NA	TRBV2	few	CASSEVRSGPQHF	TGTGCCAGCAGTGAAGTCCGTTCGGGACCCCAGCATTTT
15	TRBJ2-7	TRBD2	TRBV15	NA	CATSGPSGLSGEQYF	TGTGCCACCAGCGGGCCTAGCGGTCTGTCGGGCGAGCAGTACTTC
11	TRBJ2-5	NA	TRBV12-3/TRBV12-4	many	CASSTQETQYF	TGTGCCAGCAGTACACAAGAGACCCAGTACTTC
15	TRBJ2-3	NA	TRBV2	few	CASRLIGSVTDTQYF	TGTGCCAGCCGACTAATAGGGTCGGTCACAGATACGCAGTATTTT
13	TRBJ2-5	TRBD1	TRBV5-1	few	CASRQGAGETQYF	TGCGCCAGCAGACAGGGGGCCGGGGAGACCCAGTACTTC
13	TRBJ1-5	NA	TRBV6-2/TRBV6-3	few	CASSLRENQPQHF	TGTGCCAGCAGCCTCAGGGAGAATCAGCCCCAGCATTTT
14	TRBJ2-7	NA	TRBV10-3	few	CAISSGQTSYEQYF	TGTGCCATCAGTTCCGGACAGACCTCCTACGAGCAGTACTTC
14	TRBJ2-1	NA	TRBV20-1	NA	CSARVEGAIGEQFF	TGCAGTGCTAGAGTTGAGGGAGCCATTGGTGAGCAGTTCTTC
14	TRBJ2-7	NA	TRBV11-2	few	CASSSVGGRNEQYF	TGTGCCAGCAGCTCGGTCGGAGGAAGGAACGAGCAGTACTTC
11	TRBJ2-3	NA	TRBV12-3/TRBV12-4	medium-sized	CASSLGDTQYF	TGTGCCAGCAGCTTGGGAGATACGCAGTATTTT
14	TRBJ2-7	TRBD1	TRBV10-3	NA	CAIRDGQASYEQYF	TGTGCCATCAGAGACGGACAGGCCTCCTACGAGCAGTACTTC
12	TRBJ1-1	NA	TRBV29-1	few	CSVVQGFTEAFF	TGCAGCGTTGTGCAGGGGTTCACTGAAGCTTTCTTT
17	TRBJ1-5	NA	TRBV5-5	few	CASSLRDTSNSNQPQHF	TGTGCCAGCAGCTTGCGGGACACATCTAATAGCAATCAGCCCCAGCATTTT
15	TRBJ2-7	TRBD2	TRBV7-2	many	CASSLRTSGSREQYF	TGTGCCAGCAGCCTCAGGACTAGCGGGAGTAGGGAGCAGTACTTC
15	TRBJ2-1	TRBD2	TRBV28	NA	CASTLGLAGYNEQFF	TGTGCCAGCACCCTTGGACTAGCGGGCTACAATGAGCAGTTCTTC
18	TRBJ2-3	NA	TRBV24-1	NA	CATSDFEESYGRTDTQYF	TGTGCCACCAGTGATTTCGAGGAGTCATATGGAAGGACAGATACGCAGTATTTT
14	TRBJ2-7	NA	TRBV7-2	NA	CASSPTAGTAGQYF	TGTGCCAGCAGCCCGACCGCCGGGACCGCGGGGCAGTACTTC
15	TRBJ2-7	TRBD1	TRBV4-3	few	CASSHGGQGLYEQYF	TGCGCCAGCAGCCATGGGGGACAGGGCCTCTACGAGCAGTACTTC
15	TRBJ2-1	TRBD2	TRBV19	few	CASSIDGTSGDEQFF	TGTGCCAGTAGTATAGACGGGACTAGCGGAGATGAGCAGTTCTTC
13	TRBJ2-7	NA	TRBV4-2	few	CASSHQSTYEQYF	TGTGCCAGCAGCCATCAGAGCACCTACGAGCAGTACTTC
14	TRBJ2-7	TRBD1	TRBV28	NA	CASSPRQGANEQYF	TGTGCCAGCAGTCCTCGACAGGGGGCGAACGAGCAGTACTTC
16	TRBJ2-5	NA	TRBV25-1	NA	CASSERPGRVQETQYF	TGTGCCAGCAGTGAACGGCCTGGACGGGTCCAAGAGACCCAGTACTTC
14	TRBJ1-1	NA	TRBV20-1	few	CSARDRAANTEAFF	TGCAGTGCTAGAGATCGGGCGGCGAACACTGAAGCTTTCTTT
14	TRBJ2-7	NA	TRBV6-5	NA	CASSYDAEIYEQYF	TGTGCCAGCAGTTACGATGCGGAGATCTACGAGCAGTACTTC
16	TRBJ2-3	TRBD2	TRBV4-3	many	CASRTGLADSTDTQYF	TGCGCCAGCAGGACAGGACTAGCGGATAGCACAGATACGCAGTATTTT
17	TRBJ2-5	NA	TRBV13	NA	CASSLGGWEVPKSTQYF	TGTGCCAGCAGCTTAGGTGGCTGGGAGGTCCCCAAGAGTACCCAGTACTTC
17	TRBJ2-4	NA	TRBV5-6	NA	CASSLVGGVMDKNIQYF	TGTGCCAGCAGCTTGGTCGGCGGGGTCATGGACAAAAACATTCAGTACTTC
15	TRBJ2-7	TRBD2	TRBV5-1	few	CASRLGTSGSREQYF	TGCGCCAGCAGACTAGGGACTAGCGGGAGTCGCGAGCAGTACTTC
17	TRBJ2-2	TRBD2	TRBV7-2	few	CASSLAGLAGGHGELFF	TGTGCCAGCAGCTTAGCGGGACTAGCGGGAGGTCACGGGGAGCTGTTTTTT
15	TRBJ2-5	TRBD2	TRBV20-1	NA	CSAIPTSGRGETQYF	TGCAGTGCTATCCCAACTAGCGGGAGGGGTGAGACCCAGTACTTC
14	TRBJ2-6	NA	TRBV7-9	NA	CASSAATWANVLTF	TGTGCCAGCAGCGCGGCAACTTGGGCCAACGTCCTGACTTTC
16	TRBJ2-3	NA	TRBV15	few	CATSREAGDRTDTQYF	TGTGCCACCAGCAGAGAGGCAGGGGATCGCACAGATACGCAGTATTTT
13	TRBJ1-3	NA	TRBV29-1	NA	CSATVFSGNTIYF	TGCAGCGCCACAGTGTTCTCTGGAAACACCATATATTTT
11	TRBJ2-3	NA	TRBV29-1	NA	CSAGTTDTQYF	TGCAGCGCCGGTACGACAGATACGCAGTATTTT
17	TRBJ2-4	TRBD2	TRBV7-2	NA	CASSTRTSGVAKNIQYF	TGTGCCAGCAGCACAAGGACTAGCGGGGTAGCCAAAAACATTCAGTACTTC
13	TRBJ2-1	NA	TRBV5-5	few	CASRMEASDEQFF	TGTGCCAGCAGGATGGAGGCCTCCGATGAGCAGTTCTTC
15	TRBJ1-1	NA	TRBV28	NA	CASSVGRPMNTEAFF	TGTGCCAGCAGTGTCGGGCGACCGATGAACACTGAAGCTTTCTTT
14	TRBJ2-1	TRBD2	TRBV7-2	NA	CTSSPRTSGSEQFF	TGTACCAGCAGTCCGCGGACTAGCGGGTCTGAGCAGTTCTTC
15	TRBJ2-6	NA	TRBV7-8	NA	CASSSPESGANVLTF	TGTGCCAGCAGCTCCCCAGAGTCTGGGGCCAACGTCCTGACTTTC
14	TRBJ2-7	NA	TRBV10-3	many	CAISDTTSSYEQYF	TGTGCCATCAGTGATACGACGAGCTCCTACGAGCAGTACTTC
14	TRBJ1-1	TRBD1	TRBV29-1	few	CSVRTGTANTEAFF	TGCAGCGTTCGGACCGGGACAGCGAACACTGAAGCTTTCTTT
15	TRBJ2-5	TRBD2	TRBV6-6	few	CASIPTSGREETQYF	TGTGCCAGCATTCCTACTAGCGGGAGGGAAGAGACCCAGTACTTC
16	TRBJ1-5	NA	TRBV21-1	few	CASSKVYYREPQPQHF	TGTGCCAGCAGCAAAGTTTATTACAGGGAACCACAGCCCCAGCATTTT
12	TRBJ2-5	NA	TRBV6-5	few	CASNRGLTPSYF	TGTGCCAGCAACCGGGGCCTAACCCCCTCTTACTTC